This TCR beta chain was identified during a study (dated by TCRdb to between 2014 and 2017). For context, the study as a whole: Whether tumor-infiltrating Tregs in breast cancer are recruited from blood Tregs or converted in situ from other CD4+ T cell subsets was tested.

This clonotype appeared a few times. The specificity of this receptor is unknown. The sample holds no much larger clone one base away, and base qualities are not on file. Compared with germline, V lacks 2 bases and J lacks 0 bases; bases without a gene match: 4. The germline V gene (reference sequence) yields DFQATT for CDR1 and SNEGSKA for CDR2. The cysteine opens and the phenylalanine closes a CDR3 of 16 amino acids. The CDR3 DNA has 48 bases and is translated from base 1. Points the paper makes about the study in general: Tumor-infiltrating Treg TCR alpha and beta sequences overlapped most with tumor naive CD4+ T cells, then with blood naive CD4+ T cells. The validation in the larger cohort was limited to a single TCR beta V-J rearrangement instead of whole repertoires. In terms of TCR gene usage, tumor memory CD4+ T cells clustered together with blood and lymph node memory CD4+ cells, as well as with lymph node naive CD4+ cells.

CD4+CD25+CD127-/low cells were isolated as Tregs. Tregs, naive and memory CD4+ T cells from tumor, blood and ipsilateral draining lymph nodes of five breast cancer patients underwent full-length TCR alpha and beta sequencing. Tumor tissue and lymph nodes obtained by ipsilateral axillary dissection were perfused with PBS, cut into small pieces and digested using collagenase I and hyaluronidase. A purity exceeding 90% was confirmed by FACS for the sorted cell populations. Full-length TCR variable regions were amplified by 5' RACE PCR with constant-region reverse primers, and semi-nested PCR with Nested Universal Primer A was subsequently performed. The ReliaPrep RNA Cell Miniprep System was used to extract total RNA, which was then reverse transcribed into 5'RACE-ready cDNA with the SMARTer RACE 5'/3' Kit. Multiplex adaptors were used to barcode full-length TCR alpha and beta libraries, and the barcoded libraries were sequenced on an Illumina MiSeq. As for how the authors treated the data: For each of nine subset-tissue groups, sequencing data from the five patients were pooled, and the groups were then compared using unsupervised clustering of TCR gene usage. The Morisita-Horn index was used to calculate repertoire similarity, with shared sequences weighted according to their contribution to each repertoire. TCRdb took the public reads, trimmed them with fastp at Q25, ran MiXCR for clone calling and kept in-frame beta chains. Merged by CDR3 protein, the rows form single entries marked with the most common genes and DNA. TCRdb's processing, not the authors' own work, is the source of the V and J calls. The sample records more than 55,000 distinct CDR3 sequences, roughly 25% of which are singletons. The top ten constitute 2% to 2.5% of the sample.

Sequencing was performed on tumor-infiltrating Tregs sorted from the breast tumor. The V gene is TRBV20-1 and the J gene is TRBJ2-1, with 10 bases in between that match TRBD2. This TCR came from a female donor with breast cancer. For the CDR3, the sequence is CSARQSSGGSYNEQFF. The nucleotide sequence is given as TGCAGTGCTAGACAGTCTAGCGGGGGCTCCTACAATGAGCAGTTCTTC.